The 28 T cell receptor beta chains given below trace back to one sample, sequenced in a study of T cell responses to AZD1222 COVID-19 vaccine. The method was immunoSEQ multiplex PCR; TCRdb's version includes in-frame clones alone and lacks a portion of them. This table has 140,000 to 150,000 clones, 93% appearing once. This specimen was peripheral blood, taken on day 0 of AZD1222 vaccination. The receptor source for this set is an adult in good health.

V is TRBV5-1 and J is TRBJ2-7; D is perhaps TRBD2 (5 bases). Trimming took off 1 base at V and 2 bases at J, with 13 bases between the two ends. Germline V CDR1 and CDR2: SGHRS, YFSETQ. The CDR3 loop spans 15 amino acids. The CDR3 loop is CASSLTPLGTYEQYF. The DNA for the CDR3 is TGCGCCAGCAGCTTGACACCACTAGGAACCTACGAGCAGTACTTC. Drawing the rest from reference TRBV5-1 and TRBJ2-7, the complete variable domain is KAGVTQTPRYLIKTRGQQVTLSCSPISGHRSVSWYQQTPGQGLQFLFEYFSETQRNKGNFPGRFSGRQFSNSRSEMNVSTLELGDSALYLCASSLTPLGTYEQYFGPGTRLTVT.

The chain carries TRBV18 and TRBJ1-5, with 9 bases that match TRBD1. CDR1 is KGHSH and CDR2 is LQKENI in the germline V gene. The CDR3 spans 16 residues. The junction had 4 bases not matched to a gene; V was cut back by 2 bases and J by 2 bases. CDR3 sequence reads: CASSPEQGAGNQPQHF. CDR3 nucleotide sequence: TGTGCCAGCTCACCAGAACAGGGGGCCGGCAATCAGCCCCAGCATTTT.

The genes are TRBV30 and TRBJ2-1; D is possibly TRBD2 (5 bases). Germline-derived CDR1 and CDR2 are GTSNPN and SVGIG (reference sequence). The CDR3 runs to 15 residues. Trimming shortened V by 0 bases and J by 2 bases, and 11 bases separated the two germline ends. The CDR3, as DNA: TGTGCCTGGAGTGTTGATAGCGCACCCTACAATGAGCAGTTCTTC. Translated, it gives CAWSVDSAPYNEQFF.

The rearrangement joins TRBV7-9 to TRBJ1-6; D is undetermined. Germline CDR1 and CDR2: SEHNR and FQNEAQ (reference sequence). Trimming removed 0 bases from V and 6 bases from J, with 9 bases in between. The CDR3 length is 15 residues. In DNA form, the CDR3 reads TGTGCCAGCAGCTTAGCAGACCGGAGTAATTCACCCCTCCACTTT. It codes for CASSLADRSNSPLHF.

The J gene is TRBJ1-2, the V gene TRBV29-1; D call uncertain. This CDR3 contains 12 residues. From germline, CDR1 is SQVTM and CDR2 ANQGSEA. V gave up 5 bases and J gave up 0 bases, with 7 bases separating them. The CDR3 here is CSVSTANYGYTF. The CDR3 DNA reads TGCAGCGTTTCTACAGCTAACTATGGCTACACCTTC. Complete variable domain (other parts from reference TRBV29-1 and TRBJ1-2): SAVISQKPSRDICQRGTSLTIQCQVDSQVTMMFWYRQQPGQSLTLIATANQGSEATYESGFVIDKFPISRPNLTFSTLTVSNMSPEDSSIYLCSVSTANYGYTFGSGTRLTVV.

V gene TRBV5-5 combines with J gene TRBJ1-2; TRBD1 agrees at 7 bases. V dropped 2 bases and J dropped 5; count of bases not matched to a gene: 9. This CDR3 spans 15 amino acids. From germline, CDR1 is SGHKS and CDR2 YYEKEE (reference sequence). Here the CDR3 DNA reads TGTGCCAGCAGCTTCTTTCACAGGGGAGGTTATGGCTACACCTTC. Its protein product is CASSFFHRGGYGYTF.

This clone was seen just once. This chain links TRBV2 with TRBJ1-2; D is uncertain. Germline CDR1 is SNHLY and CDR2 is FYNNEI. V lost 4 bases to trimming and J lost 4 bases, with 16 bases between them. The CDR3 extends over 15 amino acids. CDR3: CASSVSTLRLYGYTF. The CDR3 region has the DNA TGTGCCAGCAGTGTTAGTACCCTCCGGCTCTATGGCTACACCTTC.

The chain combines TRBV27 with TRBJ1-1, with D hard to call. The ends were cut back, 6 bases at V and 4 bases at J, with 9 bases in the middle. Germline V gene lookup returns CDR1 MNHEY and CDR2 SMNVEV (reference sequence). The CDR3 totals 12 residues. The CDR3 sequence is CASRAVGTEAFF. Here the CDR3 DNA reads TGTGCCAGCAGGGCTGTAGGCACTGAAGCTTTCTTT.

V and J are TRBV6-5 and TRBJ1-4; 9 bases are shared with TRBD1. CDR1 is MNHEY, CDR2 SVGAGI, per germline. J gave up 5 bases and V 0 bases, and 4 bases lay outside the gene matches. This CDR3 comprises 16 residues. The CDR3 spells CASSYSPGTGNEKLFF. CDR3 DNA: TGTGCCAGCAGTTACTCGCCCGGGACAGGGAATGAAAAACTGTTTTTT.

The CDR3 region has the DNA TGTGCCAGCAGTCATTCCAGGGCGAAGGATTCACCCCTCCACTTT. Protein sequence: CASSHSRAKDSPLHF. This sequence joins TRBV6-5 and TRBJ1-6; TRBD1 is a possible D gene (5 bases). The CDR3 runs 15 residues. CDR1 and CDR2 from the germline V gene are MNHEY and SVGAGI. Trimming took off 5 bases at V and 8 bases at J, with 16 bases between the two ends.

The chain couples TRBV25-1 to TRBJ1-1; a possible D gene is TRBD1 (5 bases). The germline V gene encodes CDR1 MGHDK and CDR2 SYGVNS. The CDR3 has 14 amino acids. The ends were cut back, 7 bases at V and 1 base at J, with 13 bases in the middle. The CDR3 loop is CASKLTGRNTEAFF. Here the CDR3 DNA reads TGTGCCAGCAAACTCACAGGTCGGAACACTGAAGCTTTCTTT. Combining the CDR3 with reference TRBV25-1 and TRBJ1-1 gives the whole variable domain EADIYQTPRYLVIGTGKKITLECSQTMGHDKMYWYQQDPGMELHLIHYSYGVNSTEKGDLSSESTVSRIRTEHFPLTLESARPSHTSQYLCASKLTGRNTEAFFGQGTRLTVV.

This rearrangement joins TRBV7-6 to TRBJ2-1; tentatively, D is TRBD2 (7 bases). Per germline, CDR1 SGHVS and CDR2 FNYEAQ. CDR3 length: 15 amino acids. V was trimmed by 4 bases and J by 9 bases, leaving 19 bases between them. In nucleotides, the CDR3 is TGTGCCAGCAGCTACACTAGCGCAGAGGGGGGTGAGCAGTTCTTC. Protein sequence: CASSYTSAEGGEQFF.

The chain uses TRBV5-1 and TRBJ2-1, with D possibly TRBD2 on 5 matching bases. Between the trimmed V and J ends, which lost 3 bases and 7 bases, there was a span of 11 bases. Germline lookup yields CDR1 SGHRS and CDR2 YFSETQ. The CDR3 runs 13 residues. The CDR3: CASSWGVENEQFF. The DNA of the CDR3 is TGCGCCAGCAGCTGGGGAGTAGAGAATGAGCAGTTCTTC.

For the CDR3, the DNA is TGTGCCAGCAGCCCCCGGGCAGATACGCAGTATTTT. It translates to CASSPRADTQYF. The J gene is TRBJ2-3, the V gene TRBV6-2 or TRBV6-3; no clear D. Germline V gene lookup returns CDR1 MNHEY and CDR2 SVGEGT. This CDR3 is 12 amino acids long. Trimming shortened V by 6 bases and J by 4 bases, and 8 bases separated the two germline ends.

The rearrangement joins TRBV7-8 to TRBJ2-3, with D possibly being TRBD1 or TRBD2 (5 bases each). Trimming shortened V by 5 bases and J by 2 bases, and 17 bases separated the two germline ends. The CDR3 extends over 16 amino acids. The germline CDR1 and CDR2 sequences are SGHVS and FQNEAQ. CDR3 sequence: CASSARGLTLTDTQYF. In DNA form, the CDR3 reads TGTGCCAGCAGCGCTCGGGGCCTAACTCTCACAGATACGCAGTATTTT.

The chain carries TRBV11-2 and TRBJ2-3, with 8 bases aligning to TRBD1. The CDR3 is made up of 17 amino acids. The junction had 11 bases not matched to a gene; V was cut back by 5 bases and J by 1 base. CDR1 SGHAT and CDR2 FQNNGV come from the germline V gene. CDR3 in DNA: TGTGCCAGCAGCCTTGGGCAGGGGGCTGATCGCACAGATACGCAGTATTTT. Its translation is CASSLGQGADRTDTQYF.

V gene TRBV9 combines with J gene TRBJ2-7; 9 bases agree with TRBD2. V shed 0 bases and J 5 bases; nucleotides not matched to a gene: 3. The germline gives CDR1 SGDLS, CDR2 YYNGEE. CDR3 length: 14 amino acids. In DNA, the CDR3 is TGTGCCAGCAGCGTAGTTAGCGGGAGCAACGAGCAGTACTTC. It translates to CASSVVSGSNEQYF. Together with reference TRBV9 and TRBJ2-7, the CDR3 gives the full variable domain: DSGVTQTPKHLITATGQRVTLRCSPRSGDLSVYWYQQSLDQGLQFLIQYYNGEERAKGNILERFSAQQFPDLHSELNLSSLELGDSALYFCASSVVSGSNEQYFGPGTRLTVT.

The chain links TRBV3-1 (or the pseudogene TRBV3-2) to TRBJ2-5, with 7 positions matching TRBD1. The V gene's germline CDR1 is LGHDT and CDR2 YNNKEL (reference sequence). This CDR3 region has 14 residues. Unmatched junction bases numbered 4, after V lost 6 bases and J lost 0 bases. Here the CDR3 reads CASRGGQDQETQYF. The CDR3 DNA follows: TGTGCCAGCAGGGGCGGACAGGACCAAGAGACCCAGTACTTC.

The rearrangement links TRBV7-6 to TRBJ2-2; 7 positions agree with TRBD2. The CDR3 covers 15 residues. CDR1 SGHVS and CDR2 FNYEAQ come from the germline V gene. V dropped 3 bases and J dropped 4; count of bases not matched to a gene: 5. CDR3 in amino acids: CASSLTSPGTGELFF. In DNA form, the CDR3 reads TGTGCCAGCAGCTTGACTAGCCCGGGCACCGGGGAGCTGTTTTTT. Variable domain in full (rest from reference TRBV7-6 and TRBJ2-2): GAGVSQSPRYKVTKRGQDVALRCDPISGHVSLYWYRQALGQGPEFLTYFNYEAQQDKSGLPNDRFSAERPEGSISTLTIQRTEQRDSAMYRCASSLTSPGTGELFFGEGSRLTVL.

This sequence joins TRBV19 and TRBJ2-7; a possible D gene is TRBD1 (5 bases). In germline, CDR1 is LNHDA, CDR2 SQIVND (reference sequence). Trimming cost V 7 bases and J 3 bases, with 16 bases left between them. CDR3 size: 14 residues. The CDR3 loop is CASKSSDSFYEQYF. The CDR3 DNA sequence: TGTGCCAGTAAAAGTTCAGACAGCTTCTACGAGCAGTACTTC.

The chain combines TRBV28 with TRBJ1-5; no firm D call. This CDR3 contains 11 residues. Deletions cut 4 bases from V and 5 bases from J, with 3 bases between. Germline V gives CDR1 MDHEN, CDR2 SYDVKM. CDR3 protein: CASSSDQPQHF. CDR3 DNA: TGTGCCAGCAGTTCGGATCAGCCCCAGCATTTT.

This clone was detected only once. The CDR3 DNA follows: TGTGCCAGCAGCGACCCGAGGGGACAAGAGACCCAGTACTTC. Translated, it gives CASSDPRGQETQYF. The chain employs TRBV2 and TRBJ2-5, with D perhaps given as TRBD1 or TRBD2 (5 bases each). Germline CDR1 SNHLY, CDR2 FYNNEI. The CDR3 length is 14 residues. The V end lost 6 bases, the J end lost 2 bases, and 13 bases lay between the germline ends.

The chain recombines TRBV7-9 with TRBJ2-5; 10 positions agree with TRBD1. Per germline, CDR1 SEHNR and CDR2 FQNEAQ (reference sequence). The CDR3 contains 16 residues. With 5 bases clipped from V and 1 base from J, the junction kept 7 bases outside the gene matches. The CDR3 sequence: CASSARDRGLQETQYF. As DNA, the CDR3 is TGTGCCAGCAGCGCCCGGGACAGGGGTCTCCAAGAGACCCAGTACTTC.

This clone was detected once. The genes are TRBV5-1 and TRBJ1-6, with D unresolved. Trimming took 1 base from V and 10 from J, leaving 12 bases between them. The CDR3 spans 14 residues. The germline CDR1 and CDR2 sequences are SGHRS and YFSETQ. The CDR3 spells CASSLTMGNSPLHF. The DNA for the CDR3 is TGCGCCAGCAGCTTGACGATGGGGAACTCACCCCTCCACTTT.

The chain has TRBV15 and TRBJ1-6, with D perhaps matching TRBD1 (6 bases). The ends were cut back, 1 base at V and 9 bases at J, with 13 bases in the middle. CDR1 is LNHNV and CDR2 is YYDKDF in the germline V gene (reference sequence). The CDR3 extends over 15 amino acids. The CDR3 DNA follows: TGTGCCACCAGCAGAGCAGGGGAAGGAGGTTCACCCCTCCACTTT. This codes for CATSRAGEGGSPLHF.

This chain joins TRBV24-1 and TRBJ1-4; the match to TRBD1 covers 10 bases. This CDR3 has 19 amino acids. In germline, CDR1 is KGHDR, CDR2 SFDVKD. J was trimmed by 2 bases and V by 4 bases; bases with no gene match: 12. CDR3 coding DNA: TGTGCCACCAGTGAAACCGACAGGGGGCGGTTTGTGACTAATGAAAAACTGTTTTTT. It is translated as CATSETDRGRFVTNEKLFF.

This chain uses TRBV6-5 with TRBJ1-1, with D possibly TRBD1 on 5 matching bases. This CDR3 is built from 15 residues. V shed 6 bases and J shed 2 bases, with 16 bases lying between them. Germline CDR1 is MNHEY and CDR2 is SVGAGI. CDR3 bases: TGTGCCAGCAGACGAGTCCAGGGCGCCAACACTGAAGCTTTCTTT. This sequence encodes CASRRVQGANTEAFF.

The chain combines TRBV18 with TRBJ2-7; 10 bases line up with TRBD2. The V and J ends lost 2 bases and 2 bases, in that order; junction bases with no gene match: 6. The CDR3 extends over 16 amino acids. The germline V gene has CDR1 KGHSH and CDR2 LQKENI. As DNA, the CDR3 is TGTGCCAGCTCACCATGGACTAGCGGTACCACCTACGAGCAGTACTTC. It codes for CASSPWTSGTTYEQYF.